A single sample gave rise to the 25 T cell receptor beta chains below, sequenced in a study of blood T cell repertoires in COVID-19 (dated by TCRdb to about 2020). Library creation used the immunoSEQ multiplex PCR assay. TCRdb provides this immuneACCESS table in a form limited to in-frame rearrangements. Some clones are lacking; in checked studies, under half of them reflect an unresolved V gene, and why the rest are absent is not known. Here the sample has about 150,000 clones; approximately 85% occur a single time. Of the sample, more than 3% is held by the ten largest clones. Material: PBMCs or T cells enriched from blood (not recorded which). The receptors were sampled from a woman aged 45-65 years with acute COVID-19.

The chain joins TRBV19 to TRBJ1-2, with D maybe TRBD1 (5 bases). This CDR3 has 16 residues. V was shortened by 2 bases and J by 1 base, with 14 bases between the two germline ends. Germline-derived CDR1 and CDR2 are LNHDA and SQIVND (reference sequence). Here the CDR3 reads CASSISRGGVNYGYTF. The DNA of the CDR3 is TGTGCCAGTAGTATAAGCCGGGGAGGGGTTAACTATGGCTACACCTTC.

The V and J genes are TRBV18 and TRBJ2-7; D possibly corresponds to TRBD2 (6 bases). Trimming took off 4 bases at V and 7 bases at J, with 14 bases between the two ends. CDR3 size: 13 residues. CDR1 KGHSH and CDR2 LQKENI come from the germline V gene. CDR3 coding DNA: TGTGCCAGCTCACTCCCTCGAGGGACTGAGCAGTACTTC. Amino acid sequence: CASSLPRGTEQYF.

V and J are TRBV5-8 and TRBJ2-1, with TRBD2 identical over 9 bases. The CDR3 has 17 residues. V lost 4 bases and J lost 1; bases outside the gene matches: 9. Germline lookup yields CDR1 SGHTS and CDR2 YDEGEE. CDR3 DNA sequence: TGTGCCAGCAGCCAGACGGGACTAGCTTTATCCTACAATGAGCAGTTCTTC. Protein: CASSQTGLALSYNEQFF.

V is TRBV29-1 and J is TRBJ1-2; D is unresolved. V lost 6 bases and J 6 bases, leaving 11 bases between the germline ends. CDR1 SQVTM and CDR2 ANQGSEA come from the germline V gene. CDR3 length equals 11 residues. Here the CDR3 DNA reads TGCAGCGTCTCGGACGGGGATGGCTACACCTTC. Protein product: CSVSDGDGYTF.

V gene TRBV30 combines with J gene TRBJ1-5; a possible D gene is TRBD1 (5 bases). CDR1 is GTSNPN, CDR2 SVGIG, per germline (reference sequence). Between the trimmed V and J ends, which lost 5 bases and 5 bases, there was a span of 16 bases. This CDR3 is 14 amino acids long. CDR3 coding DNA: TGTGCCTGGGGATGGAAGGGGAGGGATCAGCCCCAGCATTTT. As protein: CAWGWKGRDQPQHF.

The CDR3 is CASTRSTGGTEAFF. In DNA, the CDR3 is TGTGCCAGCACCCGTAGTACGGGGGGCACTGAAGCTTTCTTT. The chain is built from TRBV9 and TRBJ1-1, with a tentative D call TRBD1 (5 bases). The CDR3 consists of 14 residues. Germline V gene sequence: CDR1 SGDLS, CDR2 YYNGEE. V was shortened by 6 bases and J by 4 bases, with 16 bases between the two germline ends.

Note on this clone: A read error may produce the germline difference seen at one junction end. This chain uses TRBV7-7 with TRBJ2-5, with D possibly being TRBD1 (5 bases). The CDR3 is made up of 13 amino acids. Germline CDR1 reads SSHAT; CDR2 reads FNYEAQ (reference sequence). CDR3 amino acids: CASSLSGKETQYF. The CDR3 region has the DNA TGTGCTAGCAGCTTGTCAGGGAAAGAGACCCAGTACTTC.

The CDR3 reads CASRPWGGNHEQYF. CDR3 coding DNA: TGTGCCAGCAGACCCTGGGGGGGTAATCACGAGCAGTACTTC. J is TRBJ2-7 and V is TRBV6-5; 7 bases are shared with TRBD2. The CDR3 runs to 14 residues. J lost 5 bases, V lost 6 bases, and 10 bases had no gene match. The germline V gene encodes CDR1 MNHEY and CDR2 SVGAGI.

This chain links TRBV9 with TRBJ2-7; perhaps TRBD1 as D (5 bases). V shed 0 bases and J shed 7 bases, with 14 bases lying between them. The CDR3 has 14 residues. Germline CDR1 reads SGDLS; CDR2 reads YYNGEE. The CDR3 is CASSVGWGLGEQYF. As DNA, the CDR3 is TGTGCCAGCAGCGTAGGTTGGGGCCTGGGGGAGCAGTACTTC.

The rearrangement uses TRBV7-2 and TRBJ1-2; weak D call: TRBD1 (5 bases). CDR3 length equals 14 residues. The V and J ends lost 8 bases and 9 bases respectively, with 22 bases between them. The germline V gene encodes CDR1 SGHTA and CDR2 FQGNSA. This CDR3 is CASAMGRTAASYTF. The CDR3 DNA reads as TGTGCCAGCGCCATGGGGCGTACCGCCGCAAGCTACACCTTC. The full variable domain, rest sourced from reference TRBV7-2 and TRBJ1-2, is GAGVSQSPSNKVTEKGKDVELRCDPISGHTALYWYRQSLGQGLEFLIYFQGNSAPDKSGLPSDRFSAERTGGSVSTLTIQRTQQEDSAVYLCASAMGRTAASYTFGSGTRLTVV.

The chain links TRBV3-1 (or the pseudogene TRBV3-2) to TRBJ1-2; 10 nucleotides line up with TRBD1. CDR1 is LGHDT and CDR2 is YNNKEL in the germline V gene (reference sequence). V lost 4 bases, J lost 1 base, and 6 bases stayed unmatched. There are 16 residues in the CDR3. The CDR3 loop is CASSPNWTGGNYGYTF. CDR3 nucleotides: TGTGCCAGCAGCCCTAATTGGACAGGGGGTAACTATGGCTACACCTTC.

The rearrangement uses TRBV12-5 and TRBJ2-5; D possibly corresponds to TRBD1 (5 bases). Germline V CDR1 and CDR2: LGHNT, FRNRAP. Deletions cut 8 bases from V and 2 bases from J, with 6 bases between. CDR3 length: 11 amino acids. For the CDR3, the DNA is TGTGCTAGTACAGGACAAGAGACCCAGTACTTC. Translating it yields CASTGQETQYF.

The chain links TRBV7-9 to TRBJ1-2; D remains ambiguous. V lost 5 bases, J lost 3 bases, and 16 bases lay in between. There are 15 residues in the CDR3. Looked up from germline, CDR1 is SEHNR and CDR2 is FQNEAQ (reference sequence). CDR3 coding DNA: TGTGCCAGCAGCAACCCTGAGACATTATACTATGGCTACACCTTC. This sequence encodes CASSNPETLYYGYTF.

The CDR3 DNA sequence: TGTGCCAGTAGTACCCTAGGGGGGGGTAATGGCTACACCTTC. It specifies CASSTLGGGNGYTF. The rearrangement joins TRBV19 to TRBJ1-2; D may be TRBD1 (6 bases). Trimming took off 4 bases at V and 6 bases at J, with 15 bases between the two ends. CDR3 size: 14 residues. The germline gives CDR1 LNHDA, CDR2 SQIVND (reference sequence).

This chain joins TRBV14 and TRBJ1-2; TRBD1 agrees at 9 bases. This CDR3 spans 16 amino acids. The germline CDR1 and CDR2 sequences are SGHDN and FVKESK. V lost 2 bases and J lost 8; bases outside the gene matches: 12. The CDR3: CASSQYSGTGFDGYTF. In DNA, the CDR3 is TGTGCCAGCAGCCAATATTCCGGGACAGGGTTCGACGGCTACACCTTC.

Only a few counts were recorded for this clone. The J gene is TRBJ2-1, the V gene TRBV2, with 15 bases aligning to TRBD2. Trimming removed 11 bases from V and 7 bases from J; junction bases left unmatched: 6. This CDR3 has 14 residues. Germline values: CDR1 SNHLY, CDR2 FYNNEI. The CDR3 coding sequence is TGTGCCGTCGGGACTAGCGGGAGGATAAATGAGCAGTTCTTC. Translation: CAVGTSGRINEQFF.

This clone was detected a few times. The rearrangement joins TRBV10-2 to TRBJ1-2, with 8 nucleotides matching TRBD1. Germline loops: CDR1 WSHSY, CDR2 SAAADI. The CDR3 spans 13 residues. Germline trimming cut 8 bases from V and 6 bases from J; bases unmatched to any gene: 8. As DNA, the CDR3 is TGCGCCAGCTTACAGGGGGATGGCAATGGCTACACCTTC. This codes for CASLQGDGNGYTF.

The chain uses TRBV7-6 and TRBJ1-3; D unresolved. Germline CDR1 reads SGHVS; CDR2 reads FNYEAQ. The CDR3 spans 15 residues. V was trimmed by 5 bases and J by 0 bases, leaving 11 bases between them. The CDR3 DNA sequence: TGTGCCAGCAGCGCGGCCCCCAGCTCTGGAAACACCATATATTTT. Translated, it gives CASSAAPSSGNTIYF.

The rearrangement links TRBV11-2 to TRBJ2-7; TRBD1 aligns across 9 bases. Germline V gene data show CDR1 as SGHAT and CDR2 as FQNNGV. The CDR3 length is 14 residues. The V and J ends lost 6 bases and 2 bases, in that order; junction bases with no gene match: 5. As DNA, the CDR3 is TGTGCCAGCAGAATGACAGGGGGGACCTACGAGCAGTACTTC. Its translation: CASRMTGGTYEQYF.

For this clone: The junction differs from germline at one of its ends, possibly a read error. This chain connects TRBV7-7 to TRBJ2-2; weak D call: TRBD1 (6 bases). The CDR3 has 15 residues. CDR1 and CDR2 (germline): SSHAT, FNYEAQ (reference sequence). CDR3 in amino acids: CASSPWGQNTGELFF. The DNA for the CDR3 is TGTGCTAGCAGCCCCTGGGGACAAAACACCGGGGAGCTGTTTTTT.

Notes on this clone: This sample also contains other DNA sequences that code for the same CDR3. The CDR3 loop reads CASSLPGQPQHF. CDR3 coding DNA: TGTGCCAGCAGCTTACCTGGCCAGCCCCAGCATTTT. The chain has TRBV7-2 and TRBJ1-5; D call uncertain. The CDR3 length is 12 residues. Germline V gene data show CDR1 as SGHTA and CDR2 as FQGNSA. V was trimmed by 2 bases and J by 7 bases, leaving 6 bases between them.

The chain is built from TRBV27 and TRBJ1-1, with TRBD1 as a possible D gene (6 bases). There are 11 residues in the CDR3. V shed 6 bases and J shed 4 bases, with 6 bases lying between them. The germline V gene has CDR1 MNHEY and CDR2 SMNVEV (reference sequence). In nucleotides, the CDR3 is TGTGCCAGCAGACAGGGCACTGAAGCTTTCTTT. Translating gives CASRQGTEAFF.

This clone was recorded once. The gene calls are TRBV25-1 and TRBJ1-6, with 10 bases identical to TRBD1. V shed 3 bases, J shed 8 bases, and the junction held 7 bases outside the gene matches. CDR3 size: 16 residues. CDR1 and CDR2 from the germline V gene are MGHDK and SYGVNS. The CDR3 nucleotides are TGTGCCAGCAGTGAGCGCACCGGGACAGGGGATTCACCCCTCCACTTT. This translates into CASSERTGTGDSPLHF.

There are a few counts of this clone. The chain links TRBV3-1 (or the pseudogene TRBV3-2) to TRBJ1-6; D possibly corresponds to TRBD1 (5 bases). V was pared by 1 base and J by 7 bases, with 11 bases between. The germline V gene encodes CDR1 LGHDT and CDR2 YNNKEL (reference sequence). There are 15 residues in the CDR3. CDR3 residues: CASSQVSGGNSPLHF. CDR3 DNA: TGTGCCAGCAGCCAAGTTTCGGGGGGGAATTCACCCCTCCACTTT.

V gene TRBV3-1 (or the pseudogene TRBV3-2) combines with J gene TRBJ1-1; possibly TRBD1 for D (6 bases). Germline V CDR1 and CDR2: LGHDT, YNNKEL (reference sequence). Trimming cost V 4 bases and J 5 bases, with 14 bases left between them. The CDR3 totals 14 residues. The DNA of the CDR3 is TGTGCCAGCAGCCGAGGGGGGGGAGGGACTGAAGCTTTCTTT. This gives the protein CASSRGGGGTEAFF.